In this sample, the clone carrying this TCR beta chain turned up many times. This sample is drawn from a study of blood T cell repertoires in COVID-19. As for the study in general: Acute and convalescent COVID-19 samples came from the United States, Italy and Spain. PBMCs, B-cell-depleted T cells, or T cells provided the cDNA or gDNA that made up the material.

Per the authors' pipeline: Researchers report that nucleated cell counts were estimated from reference gene primer amplification. Generated by immunoSEQ multiplex PCR, the TCRdb table keeps only in-frame clones and is missing some. V, J and clone size are those of that table, while D and trimming were read from the DNA. The sample records 200,000 to 250,000 clones, about three quarters being singletons. CDR3 length equals 12 residues. The germline V gene has CDR1 SNHLY and CDR2 FYNNEI. V lost 5 bases, J lost 6 bases, and 8 bases lay in between. The sample consisted of peripheral blood. This chain links TRBV2 with TRBJ2-1; D is possibly TRBD2 (5 bases). This clonotype was obtained from a woman in her 70s with acute or convalescent COVID-19. CDR3 in DNA: TGTGCCAGCAGTAACCGGGGCAATGAGCAGTTCTTC. Its protein product is CASSNRGNEQFF.